One and the same sample provided the 10 T cell receptor beta chains below, sequenced in a study of T cell responses to AZD1222 COVID-19 vaccine. This table comes from immunoSEQ multiplex PCR, and its TCRdb copy is limited to in-frame clones, with some not included. The sample gives about 130,000 clones, over 80% of which show up once; roughly 5.4% is in the top ten. The sequenced sample was peripheral blood, obtained on day 0 of AZD1222 vaccination. These receptors originate from an adult in good health.

This rearrangement joins TRBV5-1 to TRBJ2-1, with 15 nucleotides matching TRBD2. V shed 0 bases and J 4 bases; nucleotides not matched to a gene: 8. The CDR3 loop spans 19 amino acids. Germline values: CDR1 SGHRS, CDR2 YFSETQ. The CDR3 nucleotides are TGCGCCAGCAGCTTGGAAGGGACTAGCGGGGGGAAACTTTACAATGAGCAGTTCTTC. As protein: CASSLEGTSGGKLYNEQFF.

The rearrangement uses TRBV30 and TRBJ1-5; D is undetermined. Trimming took off 2 bases at V and 5 bases at J, with 7 bases between the two ends. CDR3 length: 12 residues. Germline V gene sequence: CDR1 GTSNPN, CDR2 SVGIG (reference sequence). CDR3 in DNA: TGTGCCTGGAGTCCCCCGCATCAGCCCCAGCATTTT. This translates into CAWSPPHQPQHF.

This clone was seen only a few times. This sequence joins TRBV7-8 and TRBJ2-7, with D unresolved. The CDR3 covers 14 residues. The V and J ends lost 7 bases and 4 bases respectively, with 17 bases between them. The germline CDR1 and CDR2 sequences are SGHVS and FQNEAQ. The DNA of the CDR3 is TGTGCCAGCACCCAATCCCGCCAGAGGTACGAGCAGTACTTC. This gives the protein CASTQSRQRYEQYF.

The chain uses TRBV4-1 and TRBJ2-2; D ambiguous. The V gene lost 1 base and the J gene lost 5 bases, with 8 bases spanning the gap. CDR1 and CDR2 from the germline V gene are MGHRA and YSYEKL. This CDR3 has 14 residues. Written as DNA, the CDR3 is TGCGCCAGCAGCCAAGTGGAGAGGACCGGGGAGCTGTTTTTT. Translation gives CASSQVERTGELFF.

This chain links TRBV11-2 with TRBJ2-1; D gene ambiguous. In germline, CDR1 is SGHAT, CDR2 FQNNGV. This CDR3 is 16 amino acids long. The V end lost 6 bases, the J end lost 0 bases, and 15 bases lay between the germline ends. DNA for the CDR3: TGTGCCAGCAGGAGCACTAAGGGAATCTCCTACAATGAGCAGTTCTTC. This encodes CASRSTKGISYNEQFF.

The rearrangement joins TRBV21-1 to TRBJ2-7; TRBD2 is the table's D call and was not checked against the DNA. TRBV21-1 represents a pseudogene. The length of the CDR3 is 13 residues. The CDR3 loop reads CASSKGATGEQYF. The CDR3 nucleotides read TGTGCCAGCAGCAAGGGTGCCACGGGCGAGCAGTACTTC.

The chain recombines TRBV11-3 with TRBJ1-5; unclear D gene. This CDR3 contains 13 residues. The V end was cut by 5 bases, the J end by 5 bases, with 10 bases between. Germline CDR1 SGHNT, CDR2 YENEEA. The CDR3 nucleotides are TGTGCCAGCAGCACCCAAATGGATCAGCCCCAGCATTTT. Translation: CASSTQMDQPQHF.

This chain links TRBV12-3 or TRBV12-4 with TRBJ2-1; 7 positions match TRBD2. V shed 3 bases, J shed 7 bases, and the junction held 3 bases outside the gene matches. CDR3 size: 13 residues. CDR3 nucleotide sequence: TGTGCCAGCAGTTTGGGGGGGAGAAATGAGCAGTTCTTC. The encoded protein is CASSLGGRNEQFF.

The sample holds a few counts of this clone. This chain connects TRBV12-5 to TRBJ1-5, with a possible D match to TRBD1 (5 bases). Trimming stripped 2 bases from V and 2 bases from J, with 10 bases between. The CDR3 runs 15 residues. Germline V gene data show CDR1 as LGHNT and CDR2 as FRNRAP. CDR3 sequence reads: CASGLSRGGNQPQHF. The CDR3, as DNA: TGTGCTAGTGGTTTGTCGAGGGGCGGCAATCAGCCCCAGCATTTT.

The genes are TRBV15 and TRBJ2-3; 12 nucleotides line up with TRBD2. V gave up 0 bases and J gave up 2 bases; unmatched junction bases: 6. Germline values: CDR1 LNHNV, CDR2 YYDKDF (reference sequence). CDR3 length: 18 residues. CDR3 protein: CATSRDLGLAGNTDTQYF. CDR3 nucleotide sequence: TGTGCCACCAGCAGAGATCTAGGACTAGCGGGGAACACAGATACGCAGTATTTT.